The clone carrying this TCR beta chain came up a few times. Its specificity is unknown. V lost 4 bases to trimming and J lost 3 bases, with 5 bases between them. Germline V gene sequence: CDR1 SGHNT, CDR2 YYREEE (reference sequence). This CDR3 spans 12 amino acids. All of the isolated RNA was reverse transcribed, so expressed TCRB transcripts were sequenced. TCRdb's copy holds only in-frame clones and misses some; the assay was immunoSEQ multiplex PCR. This table holds 250,000 to 350,000 clones, 13% to 15% found once. These data come from a study of beta chain features in type 1 diabetes. Study-wide findings and caveats: Fewer junction insertions and more nucleotide deletions appeared in type 1 diabetes patients. Because the template was cDNA, high-expressing cells might be over-represented. It was possible that PCR favored shorter templates, equally so in patients and controls.

The TCR comes from a man aged 25 to 40 in good health. V and J are TRBV5-4 and TRBJ2-1; D might be TRBD1 or TRBD2, each matching 5 bases. Sequencing was performed on central memory CD4+ T cells from blood. CDR3 sequence: CASSGGYNEQFF. The CDR3 region has the DNA TGTGCCAGCAGCGGGGGCTACAATGAGCAGTTCTTC.